The T cell receptor (beta chain) under discussion was sequenced for a study of cytomegalovirus exposure and HLA in healthy donors. The CDR3 covers 13 residues. The trim removed 6 bases at V and 7 bases at J, leaving 4 bases unmatched. The germline V gene encodes CDR1 ENHRY and CDR2 SYGVKD. Separate from the 666-subject first cohort, the approximately 120-subject validation cohort was the one that the donors belonged to. Study conclusions and caveats: Using the classifier, cytomegalovirus status was reportedly diagnosed with high specificity and sensitivity.

Assay used: immunoSEQ multiplex PCR; TCRdb lists only in-frame clones, some missing. Of 67,000 or so clones listed, about 94% are singletons. As concerns this clone: What it recognizes is unknown.

The chain has TRBV10-3 and TRBJ1-4, with 8 bases fitting TRBD1. The sequence was collected from a man between 18 and 35 years old in good health and CMV-seropositive. Source material: PBMCs. CDR3 coding DNA: TGTGCCATCAGGGGGACAGGTTTTGAAAAACTGTTTTTT. Its protein is CAIRGTGFEKLFF.